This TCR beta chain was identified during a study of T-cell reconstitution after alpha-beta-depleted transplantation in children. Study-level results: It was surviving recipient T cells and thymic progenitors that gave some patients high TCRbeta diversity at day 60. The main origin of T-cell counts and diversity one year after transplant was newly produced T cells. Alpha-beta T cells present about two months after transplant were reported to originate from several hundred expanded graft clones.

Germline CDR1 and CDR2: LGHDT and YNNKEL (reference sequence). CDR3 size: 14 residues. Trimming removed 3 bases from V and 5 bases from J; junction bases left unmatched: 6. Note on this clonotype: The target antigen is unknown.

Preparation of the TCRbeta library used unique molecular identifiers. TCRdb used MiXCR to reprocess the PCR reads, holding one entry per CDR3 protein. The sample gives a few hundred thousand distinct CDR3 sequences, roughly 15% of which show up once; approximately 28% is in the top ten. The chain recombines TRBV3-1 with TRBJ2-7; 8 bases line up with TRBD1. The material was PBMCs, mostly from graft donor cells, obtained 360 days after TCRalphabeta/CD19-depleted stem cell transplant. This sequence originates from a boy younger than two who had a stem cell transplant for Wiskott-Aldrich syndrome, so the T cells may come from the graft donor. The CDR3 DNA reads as TGTGCCAGCAGCCATGGGGACAGGCCCCACGAGCAGTACTTC. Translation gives CASSHGDRPHEQYF.